Shown below are 5 T cell receptor beta chains from a single sample sequenced in a study of blood T cell repertoires in COVID-19. This table comes from immunoSEQ multiplex PCR, and its TCRdb copy is limited to in-frame clones, with some not included. The top ten hold 2% to 2.5% of the sample, which has a few hundred thousand clones, approximately 87% seen once. The sequencing input was peripheral blood. The source of these receptors is a woman in her forties or fifties with acute or convalescent COVID-19.

The V call is TRBV6-5, the J call TRBJ1-3; 9 nucleotides line up with TRBD1. Germline V lookup: CDR1 MNHEY, CDR2 SVGAGI. Trimming took 6 bases from V and 3 from J; bases not matched to a gene: 6. This CDR3 spans 15 amino acids. DNA for the CDR3: TGTGCCAGCAGCAGGGGACAGGGTTATGGAAACACCATATATTTT. This encodes CASSRGQGYGNTIYF.

The chain has TRBV28 and TRBJ2-7; TRBD2 aligns across 11 bases. The CDR3 length is 16 residues. Germline assignment: CDR1 MDHEN and CDR2 SYDVKM. J gave up 4 bases and V 3 bases, and 8 bases lay outside the gene matches. Written as DNA, the CDR3 is TGTGCCAGCAGTTTTGGTCTAGCGGGGGGACCTTACGAGCAGTACTTC. It codes for CASSFGLAGGPYEQYF.

This chain joins TRBV10-3 and TRBJ2-7, with TRBD2 matching over 10 bases. The CDR3 contains 15 residues. Trimming took 4 bases from V and 0 from J; bases not matched to a gene: 3. Germline V gene data show CDR1 as ENHRY and CDR2 as SYGVKD. In DNA, the CDR3 is TGTGCCATCAGTGGACTAGCGGGTAGCTCCTACGAGCAGTACTTC. Residues: CAISGLAGSSYEQYF.

The chain is built from TRBV4-1 and TRBJ1-1; D is undetermined. CDR1 and CDR2 from the germline V gene are MGHRA and YSYEKL. This CDR3 has 14 residues. V shed 0 bases and J shed 8 bases, with 13 bases lying between them. Here the CDR3 DNA reads TGCGCCAGCAGCCAAGAGTGGAGGGATAGGGAAGCTTTCTTT. Translated, it gives CASSQEWRDREAFF.

Regarding this clone: Other DNA sequences in the sample encode the same CDR3. The V gene is TRBV5-4, the J gene TRBJ2-3; D is possibly TRBD2 (6 bases). Trimming left V 2 bases short and J 0 bases short, with 13 bases between. CDR1 and CDR2 (germline): SGHNT, YYREEE (reference sequence). The CDR3 is made up of 16 amino acids. Here the CDR3 DNA reads TGTGCCAGCAGCTTAGGTGGTAGCGGTAGCACAGATACGCAGTATTTT. Its translation is CASSLGGSGSTDTQYF.